Following are 8 T cell receptor beta chains from one sample sequenced in a study of T cell repertoires in cytomegalovirus infection. The antigens of these receptors remain unknown. Using its own MiXCR run on the reads, TCRdb lists one record per CDR3 protein. The sample lists 700,000 to 950,000 distinct CDR3 sequences, around a third seen once, with around 12% in the top ten. Sequencing was performed on cultured CD8+ T cells from PBMCs, taken from culture after CMV antigen stimulation. The receptor set was obtained from a human donor in good health (CMV status not recorded). Some clones in this sample may be carry-over from other donors' samples.

V and J are TRBV5-1 and TRBJ1-2; no reliable D call. This CDR3 has 14 residues. From germline, CDR1 is SGHRS and CDR2 YFSETQ. Trimming removed 4 bases at V and 8 bases at J, with 18 bases between. CDR3 sequence reads: CASSPPRARGGYTF. CDR3 bases: TGCGCCAGCAGCCCCCCTAGGGCTCGTGGGGGCTACACCTTC.

The J gene is TRBJ1-1, the V gene TRBV28; tentative D call: TRBD1 (6 bases). CDR3 length: 14 residues. Trimming stripped 5 bases from V and 4 bases from J, with 14 bases between. The germline V gene encodes CDR1 MDHEN and CDR2 SYDVKM. CDR3 sequence reads: CASSGTGLSTEAFF. The CDR3, as DNA: TGTGCCAGCAGTGGAACAGGGCTTAGCACTGAAGCTTTCTTT.

The genes are TRBV7-6 and TRBJ1-2; D remains unclear. The CDR3 runs to 12 residues. Germline assignment: CDR1 SGHVS and CDR2 FNYEAQ. The V end lost 6 bases, the J end lost 7 bases, and 12 bases lay between the germline ends. CDR3 amino acids: CASRPVEPGYTF. CDR3 nucleotides: TGTGCCAGCAGGCCCGTTGAGCCTGGCTACACCTTC.

The rearrangement links TRBV6-2 or TRBV6-3 to TRBJ2-1; weak D call: TRBD2 (5 bases). The CDR3 totals 13 residues. Germline CDR1 is MNHEY and CDR2 is SVGEGT. V lost 10 bases and J 10 bases, leaving 20 bases between the germline ends. In DNA, the CDR3 is TGTGCCAACAGCCTTCGTGAGGGTGGGGAGCAGTTCTTC. This sequence encodes CANSLREGGEQFF.

There are a few counts of this clonotype. The chain recombines TRBV12-3 or TRBV12-4 with TRBJ2-3, with D unclear. The CDR3 loop spans 14 amino acids. Trimming removed 2 bases from V and 0 bases from J, with 6 bases in between. CDR3 sequence: CASSLKPSTDTQYF. CDR3 nucleotide sequence: TGTGCCAGCAGTTTAAAGCCAAGCACAGATACGCAGTATTTT.

The chain recombines TRBV6-4 with TRBJ2-1, with 10 bases that match TRBD2. CDR1 and CDR2 from the germline V gene are MRHNA and SNTAGT. J gave up 3 bases and V 3 bases, and 5 bases lay outside the gene matches. CDR3 size: 16 residues. The CDR3 DNA is TGTGCCAGCAGTGAATTTAGCGGGGGGATCTACAATGAGCAGTTCTTC. Residues: CASSEFSGGIYNEQFF.

This clonotype occurred a few times. This rearrangement joins TRBV7-2 to TRBJ1-4; D possibly corresponds to TRBD1 (6 bases). Trimming took 4 bases from V and 7 from J, leaving 19 bases between them. CDR3 size: 16 residues. Germline lookup yields CDR1 SGHTA and CDR2 FQGNSA. The CDR3 loop is CASSSLGAGEGEKLFF. The CDR3 DNA follows: TGTGCCAGCAGCTCCTTGGGGGCAGGGGAGGGTGAAAAACTGTTTTTT.

This sequence joins TRBV14 and TRBJ1-1; the D is unclear. V shed 4 bases and J shed 13 bases, with 16 bases lying between them. Per the germline V gene, CDR1 is SGHDN and CDR2 is FVKESK. This CDR3 region has 12 residues. DNA for the CDR3: TGTGCCAGCAGCCCGAGTGTCTGGGAATTTTTCTTT. Protein sequence: CASSPSVWEFFF. The whole variable domain, remainder taken from reference TRBV14 and TRBJ1-1, is EAGVTQFPSHSVIEKGQTVTLRCDPISGHDNLYWYRRVMGKEIKFLLHFVKESKQDESGMPNNRFLAERTGGTYSTLKVQPAELEDSGVYFCASSPSVWEFFFGQGTRLTVV.